These 10 T cell receptor beta chains share one sample of origin, sequenced in a study of T cell repertoires in cytomegalovirus infection (dated by TCRdb to about 2019). Sequencing relied on an Illumina HiSeq 1500. The raw public reads went through TCRdb reprocessing: fastp at Q25, MiXCR clone calling, in-frame beta chains kept. Entries are consolidated by CDR3 protein sequence, retaining the most common genes and DNA. Within this sample are a few hundred thousand distinct CDR3 sequences, with around two fifths of them counted one time only. About half of the sample goes to the ten largest clones. This sample's treatment or condition label indicates: in vitro stimulation with specific CMV peptide epitopes to enrich CMV-specific T cells. These receptors' antigens are unknown. The sequenced sample was cultured PBMCs, obtained from culture after CMV antigen stimulation. The origin of the receptors is a human donor in good health (CMV status not recorded). Some clones in this sample may be carry-over from other donors' samples.

The sample holds a few counts of this clonotype. The chain combines TRBV7-2 with TRBJ2-5, with a tentative D call TRBD2 (5 bases). The V gene's germline CDR1 is SGHTA and CDR2 FQGNSA. The V end lost 5 bases, the J end lost 6 bases, and 19 bases lay between the germline ends. This CDR3 has 15 residues. CDR3 protein: CASSLIREREKTQYF. The CDR3 bases are TGTGCCAGCAGCCTAATAAGAGAGAGGGAAAAGACCCAGTACTTC. Based on the CDR3 plus reference TRBV7-2 and TRBJ2-5, the full variable domain is GAGVSQSPSNKVTEKGKDVELRCDPISGHTALYWYRQSLGQGLEFLIYFQGNSAPDKSGLPSDRFSAERTGGSVSTLTIQRTQQEDSAVYLCASSLIREREKTQYFGPGTRLLVL.

This clonotype appeared a single time. The chain recombines TRBV6-5 with TRBJ1-4, with 7 nucleotides matching TRBD1. J was trimmed by 0 bases and V by 2 bases; bases with no gene match: 9. Germline CDR1 MNHEY, CDR2 SVGAGI. This CDR3 is built from 18 residues. CDR3 sequence: CASSYRGQPSATNEKLFF. The CDR3 nucleotides are TGTGCCAGCAGTTACCGGGGACAGCCATCTGCAACTAATGAAAAACTGTTTTTT.

This clonotype was seen a handful of times. The chain carries TRBV11-2 and TRBJ2-7; possibly TRBD2 for D (6 bases). The CDR3 is 14 amino acids. Trimming pared 5 bases from V and 1 base from J, leaving 12 bases between. Germline V gene sequence: CDR1 SGHAT, CDR2 FQNNGV. The CDR3 here is CASSRLGRSYEQYF. As DNA, the CDR3 is TGTGCCAGCAGCCGACTCGGGAGATCCTACGAGCAGTACTTC.

The J gene is TRBJ2-7, the V gene TRBV7-3; weak D call: TRBD2 (5 bases). The CDR3 runs 16 residues. Germline V gene data show CDR1 as SGHTA and CDR2 as FQGTGA. Trimming stripped 3 bases from V and 0 bases from J, with 15 bases between. Here the CDR3 reads CASSFPRGFLSYEQYF. The CDR3 DNA follows: TGTGCCAGCAGCTTCCCCCGGGGATTTCTCTCCTACGAGCAGTACTTC.

The chain has TRBV4-1 and TRBJ2-1; 10 bases match TRBD2. V dropped 3 bases and J dropped 4; count of bases not matched to a gene: 3. The CDR3 length is 15 residues. Germline values: CDR1 MGHRA, CDR2 YSYEKL. The CDR3 coding sequence is TGCGCCAGCAGCCAGGTAGCGGGGGGATACAATGAGCAGTTCTTC. This translates into CASSQVAGGYNEQFF.

J is TRBJ2-1 and V is TRBV7-2; D possibly matches TRBD1 or TRBD2 (5 bases each). The germline V gene encodes CDR1 SGHTA and CDR2 FQGNSA. This CDR3 region has 12 residues. The V gene lost 5 bases and the J gene lost 10 bases, with 12 bases spanning the gap. The CDR3 protein is CASSPGRSEQFF. The CDR3 DNA is TGTGCCAGCAGCCCGGGGCGGAGCGAGCAGTTCTTC.

This clonotype was counted between two and nine times. The chain joins TRBV4-3 to TRBJ2-1; D possibly uses TRBD1 or TRBD2 (5 bases each). This CDR3 is built from 13 residues. V lost 0 bases and J 8 bases, leaving 8 bases between the germline ends. Germline V CDR1 and CDR2: LGHNA, YSLEER. CDR3 nucleotide sequence: TGCGCCAGCAGCCAAGATCGGGGCGATGAGCAGTTCTTC. Translated: CASSQDRGDEQFF.

This chain links TRBV19 with TRBJ2-7; the match to TRBD2 covers 11 bases. The germline V gene encodes CDR1 LNHDA and CDR2 SQIVND (reference sequence). The CDR3 loop spans 15 amino acids. V was clipped by 10 bases and J by 3 bases; unmatched bases: 11. The CDR3 loop reads CATETGTSGLYEQYF. The DNA for the CDR3 is TGTGCCACCGAGACCGGGACTAGCGGCCTCTACGAGCAGTACTTC.

In this sample, this clonotype turned up a few times. The chain uses TRBV7-9 and TRBJ2-1, with a tentative D call TRBD1 (5 bases). CDR1 is SEHNR, CDR2 FQNEAQ, per germline (reference sequence). The V and J ends lost 6 bases and 4 bases respectively, with 7 bases between them. The CDR3 consists of 12 residues. This CDR3 reads CASRTAYNEQFF. The CDR3 DNA follows: TGTGCCAGCAGGACAGCGTACAATGAGCAGTTCTTC.

This clonotype was counted only a few times. This chain joins TRBV4-1 and TRBJ2-3; possible D gene TRBD1, 6 bases. V lost 2 bases and J 4 bases, leaving 19 bases between the germline ends. This CDR3 has 17 residues. The germline CDR1 and CDR2 sequences are MGHRA and YSYEKL. The CDR3: CASSQLLQGSPSDTQYF. DNA for the CDR3: TGCGCCAGCAGCCAACTACTTCAGGGGTCCCCCTCAGATACGCAGTATTTT.